One sample yielded the 29 T cell receptor beta chains listed below, sequenced in a study of shared clonotypes between healthy human individuals. Using immunoSEQ multiplex PCR, the repertoire was profiled, and TCRdb retains in-frame clones only, with some absent. This sample has some 550,000 clones; roughly 97% occur once, and the top ten carry around 0.06%. Sequencing used naive CD4+ T cells sorted from blood. Subset specified: CD45RA+ positively selected. These receptors originate from a woman aged 30 to 39 in good health.

The chain is built from TRBV7-3 and TRBJ2-5; D ambiguous. V lost 1 base, J lost 4 bases, and 13 bases lay in between. The CDR3 extends over 15 amino acids. Germline values: CDR1 SGHTA, CDR2 FQGTGA. The CDR3 region has the DNA TGTGCCAGCAGCTTAAGAGGTGACTGGCGAGAGACCCAGTACTTC. This translates into CASSLRGDWRETQYF.

The V and J genes are TRBV15 and TRBJ1-2, with TRBD1 identical over 9 bases. The trim removed 5 bases at V and 5 bases at J, leaving 12 bases unmatched. The CDR3 is made up of 16 amino acids. The germline V gene encodes CDR1 LNHNV and CDR2 YYDKDF (reference sequence). The CDR3 DNA reads TGTGCCACCAGCGTCCCCCGGGGACAGGGCATATATGGCTACACCTTC. Its translation: CATSVPRGQGIYGYTF.

The V gene is TRBV6-5, the J gene TRBJ1-5; D unclear. The V gene's germline CDR1 is MNHEY and CDR2 SVGAGI. V was clipped by 4 bases and J by 2 bases, with 12 bases between them. The CDR3 is 15 amino acids. The CDR3 region is CASSSRPTGNQPQHF. CDR3 nucleotides: TGTGCCAGCAGTTCTAGGCCTACGGGCAATCAGCCCCAGCATTTT.

The rearrangement links TRBV27 to TRBJ1-2; 7 nucleotides align to TRBD1. The V gene's germline CDR1 is MNHEY and CDR2 SMNVEV (reference sequence). Unmatched junction bases numbered 5, after V lost 2 bases and J lost 5 bases. The CDR3 is made up of 14 amino acids. The CDR3 is CASSLAGGVYGYTF. The DNA of the CDR3 is TGTGCCAGCAGTTTAGCAGGGGGAGTTTATGGCTACACCTTC.

This chain joins TRBV30 and TRBJ2-5, with D unclear. This CDR3 region has 11 residues. The germline CDR1 and CDR2 sequences are GTSNPN and SVGIG (reference sequence). V lost 5 bases and J lost 1, with 5 bases in between. CDR3 coding DNA: TGTGCCTGGTTAAGCCAAGAGACCCAGTACTTC. Encoded protein: CAWLSQETQYF. The whole variable domain, remainder taken from reference TRBV30 and TRBJ2-5, is SQTIHQWPATLVQPVGSPLSLECTVEGTSNPNLYWYRQAAGRGLQLLFYSVGIGQISSEVPQNLSASRPQDRQFILSSKKLLLSDSGFYLCAWLSQETQYFGPGTRLLVL.

The rearrangement uses TRBV9 and TRBJ2-2; 8 bases fit TRBD1. V lost 5 bases and J lost 6; bases outside the gene matches: 6. The germline gives CDR1 SGDLS, CDR2 YYNGEE. CDR3 length: 14 residues. The CDR3 nucleotides are TGTGCCAGCAGTAAACAGGGGGGTCCCGGGGAGCTGTTTTTT. Amino acid sequence: CASSKQGGPGELFF.

This clone was observed a single time. The chain recombines TRBV2 with TRBJ1-5; D perhaps matches TRBD1 (5 bases). Trimming shortened V by 8 bases and J by 2 bases, and 16 bases separated the two germline ends. The CDR3 length is 15 residues. The V gene's germline CDR1 is SNHLY and CDR2 FYNNEI. The CDR3 coding sequence is TGTGCCAGCGGGGGGGAAGGTGGTGGCAATCAGCCCCAGCATTTT. The encoded protein is CASGGEGGGNQPQHF.

For the CDR3, the DNA is TGTGCCAGCAGTTACTTGTTCCCCCAGAACTATGGCTACACCTTC. Translated, it gives CASSYLFPQNYGYTF. The chain uses TRBV6-6 and TRBJ1-2; D remains unclear. The V gene's germline CDR1 is MNHNY and CDR2 SVGAGI (reference sequence). V shed 1 base and J shed 2 bases, with 11 bases lying between them. The CDR3 has 15 residues.

V gene TRBV18 combines with J gene TRBJ2-2; 11 positions match TRBD2. J lost 4 bases, V lost 5 bases, and 3 bases had no gene match. The CDR3 extends over 15 amino acids. Looked up from germline, CDR1 is KGHSH and CDR2 is LQKENI. The CDR3: CASSTTSGITGELFF. The CDR3 DNA reads TGTGCCAGCTCAACGACTAGCGGGATCACCGGGGAGCTGTTTTTT.

This chain uses TRBV25-1 with TRBJ2-5, with 8 bases matching TRBD1. Germline loops: CDR1 MGHDK, CDR2 SYGVNS. Trimming took 2 bases from V and 6 from J; bases not matched to a gene: 8. CDR3 length equals 15 residues. CDR3 residues: CASSEHRTGRQTQYF. CDR3 DNA: TGTGCCAGCAGTGAACATCGGACAGGGAGGCAGACCCAGTACTTC.

This clone appeared once. The chain uses TRBV28 and TRBJ2-1, with 10 nucleotides matching TRBD1. Germline lookup yields CDR1 MDHEN and CDR2 SYDVKM. CDR3 length: 20 residues. With V trimmed by 6 bases and J by 0 bases, 17 bases remained unmatched. CDR3 residues: CASRDGPGQGPRGSYNEQFF. The CDR3 nucleotides are TGTGCCAGCAGAGACGGACCGGGACAGGGGCCGCGGGGCTCCTACAATGAGCAGTTCTTC. The variable domain in full, with the rest retrieved from reference TRBV28 and TRBJ2-1, is DVKVTQSSRYLVKRTGEKVFLECVQDMDHENMFWYRQDPGLGLRLIYFSYDVKMKEKGDIPEGYSVSREKKERFSLILESASTNQTSMYLCASRDGPGQGPRGSYNEQFFGPGTRLTVL.

The chain is built from TRBV5-4 and TRBJ2-1; D not certain. V gave up 0 bases and J gave up 7 bases, with 8 bases separating them. The CDR3 length is 13 residues. The V gene's germline CDR1 is SGHNT and CDR2 YYREEE (reference sequence). The CDR3 nucleotides are TGTGCCAGCAGCTTGGCGGACGGGAATGAGCAGTTCTTC. Protein: CASSLADGNEQFF.

The chain employs TRBV6-1 and TRBJ1-2; D not resolved. V gave up 2 bases and J gave up 5 bases, with 12 bases separating them. In germline, CDR1 is MNHNS, CDR2 SASEGT. The CDR3 runs 14 residues. The CDR3 is CASSELGGLYGYTF. The CDR3 DNA reads TGTGCCAGCAGTGAATTGGGCGGACTTTATGGCTACACCTTC.

The V gene is TRBV11-2, the J gene TRBJ1-2; unclear D gene. The CDR3 length is 14 residues. CDR1 is SGHAT and CDR2 is FQNNGV in the germline V gene. V lost 6 bases to trimming and J lost 0 bases, with 11 bases between them. CDR3 protein: CASRVVGSNYGYTF. The CDR3 DNA is TGTGCCAGCAGAGTCGTGGGGTCTAACTATGGCTACACCTTC.

The chain carries TRBV6-1 and TRBJ1-3; the D is unclear. V lost 8 bases, J lost 0 bases, and 5 bases lay in between. The CDR3 is 12 amino acids. Germline V gene sequence: CDR1 MNHNS, CDR2 SASEGT. CDR3 residues: CASCHSGNTIYF. Here the CDR3 DNA reads TGTGCCAGCTGTCACTCTGGAAACACCATATATTTT.

The chain is built from TRBV30 and TRBJ2-1; 9 bases map to TRBD2. The germline gives CDR1 GTSNPN, CDR2 SVGIG (reference sequence). The V gene end was trimmed by 2 bases and the J gene end by 9 bases; junction bases not matched to a gene: 5. The CDR3 contains 13 residues. The CDR3 region has the DNA TGTGCCTGGAGTCGCGGGAGGGCCCTTGAGCAGTTCTTC. Translated, it gives CAWSRGRALEQFF.

The chain joins TRBV7-9 to TRBJ2-2; D perhaps matches TRBD2 (6 bases). Between the trimmed V and J ends, which lost 5 bases and 6 bases, there was a span of 13 bases. Germline CDR1 SEHNR, CDR2 FQNEAQ (reference sequence). The CDR3 totals 14 residues. The DNA of the CDR3 is TGTGCCAGCAGCCCGGAGGGTCGGGCCGGGGAGCTGTTTTTT. Residues: CASSPEGRAGELFF.

The rearrangement joins TRBV2 to TRBJ1-2; D gene ambiguous. V lost 4 bases and J lost 5, with 5 bases in between. In germline, CDR1 is SNHLY, CDR2 FYNNEI. The CDR3 loop spans 11 amino acids. The DNA for the CDR3 is TGTGCCAGCAGTGCGGAGTATGGCTACACCTTC. This sequence encodes CASSAEYGYTF.

The chain recombines TRBV11-2 with TRBJ1-1; 9 bases match TRBD1. V was clipped by 6 bases and J by 7 bases; unmatched bases: 9. The CDR3 sequence is 14 residues long. Germline V gene lookup returns CDR1 SGHAT and CDR2 FQNNGV. In DNA, the CDR3 is TGTGCCAGCAGGTCCGGGACAGGGAGTCTTGAAGCTTTCTTT. Its translation: CASRSGTGSLEAFF.

This chain links TRBV5-1 with TRBJ1-5, with D hard to call. The germline V gene has CDR1 SGHRS and CDR2 YFSETQ. The CDR3 is 15 residues long. Trimming removed 0 bases from V and 4 bases from J, with 11 bases in between. The CDR3: CASSLAGQLNQPQHF. In DNA form, the CDR3 reads TGCGCCAGCAGCTTGGCCGGTCAATTAAATCAGCCCCAGCATTTT.

The genes are TRBV10-2 and TRBJ1-1; possibly TRBD1 for D (6 bases). The CDR3 loop spans 14 amino acids. Germline-derived CDR1 and CDR2 are WSHSY and SAAADI. The germline V and J ends were trimmed by 6 bases and 1 base, with 12 bases remaining between them. CDR3 protein: CASRGTPENTEAFF. The CDR3 DNA reads as TGCGCCAGCAGAGGGACACCCGAGAACACTGAAGCTTTCTTT.

The chain employs TRBV5-1 and TRBJ2-5; TRBD1 is a possible D gene (5 bases). The CDR3 covers 16 residues. The V gene lost 1 base and the J gene lost 1 base, with 14 bases spanning the gap. Germline V CDR1 and CDR2: SGHRS, YFSETQ. Written as DNA, the CDR3 is TGCGCCAGCAGCTTGAATCCAGGGCCCCTCCAAGAGACCCAGTACTTC. Amino acid sequence: CASSLNPGPLQETQYF.

The V gene is TRBV10-2, the J gene TRBJ1-1; 7 positions agree with TRBD1. The V segment lost 2 bases and the J segment 6 bases; nucleotides outside the gene matches: 9. Germline values: CDR1 WSHSY, CDR2 SAAADI. The CDR3 has 15 amino acids. The CDR3 nucleotides are TGCGCCAGCAGTGAGGCTCGGGGACAGAAGTCTGAAGCTTTCTTT. Translation gives CASSEARGQKSEAFF.

V and J are TRBV5-4 and TRBJ2-2; D uncertain. Trimming removed 0 bases at V and 8 bases at J, with 11 bases between. The CDR3 is made up of 14 amino acids. The germline V gene encodes CDR1 SGHNT and CDR2 YYREEE (reference sequence). DNA of the CDR3: TGTGCCAGCAGCTTGGGGATACCTGGGGGGGAGCTGTTTTTT. As protein: CASSLGIPGGELFF. The full variable domain, rest sourced from reference TRBV5-4 and TRBJ2-2, is ETGVTQSPTHLIKTRGQQVTLRCSSQSGHNTVSWYQQALGQGPQFIFQYYREEENGRGNFPPRFSGLQFPNYSSELNVNALELDDSALYLCASSLGIPGGELFFGEGSRLTVL.

This clone appeared once. The chain recombines TRBV2 with TRBJ2-2, with 8 bases identical to TRBD1. The CDR3 is made up of 15 amino acids. Germline assignment: CDR1 SNHLY and CDR2 FYNNEI. The V and J ends lost 3 bases and 6 bases, in that order; junction bases with no gene match: 6. The CDR3 reads CASSDLQGASGELFF. In nucleotides, the CDR3 is TGTGCCAGCAGTGATCTCCAGGGGGCATCCGGGGAGCTGTTTTTT.

This chain uses TRBV27 with TRBJ2-7, with a weak D call TRBD2 (6 bases). V lost 2 bases and J lost 12, with 20 bases in between. CDR3 length: 14 residues. Germline V lookup: CDR1 MNHEY, CDR2 SMNVEV (reference sequence). Here the CDR3 reads CASSLVREETRLYF. The CDR3 DNA is TGTGCCAGCAGTTTAGTGAGGGAGGAGACAAGGTTGTACTTC.

The V call is TRBV7-3, the J call TRBJ2-7, with TRBD2 as a possible D gene (5 bases). Between the trimmed V and J ends, which lost 5 bases and 0 bases, there was a span of 14 bases. Germline CDR1 is SGHTA and CDR2 is FQGTGA. The CDR3 consists of 15 residues. The CDR3 bases are TGTGCCAGCAGCCCGACGGGGTCTTACTCCTACGAGCAGTACTTC. Its translation: CASSPTGSYSYEQYF.

The chain joins TRBV2 to TRBJ1-5; D might be TRBD1 (5 bases). The CDR3 runs 17 residues. V was pared by 8 bases and J by 0 bases, with 20 bases between. Germline V lookup: CDR1 SNHLY, CDR2 FYNNEI. CDR3 region: CASRKGRAGYSNQPQHF. The CDR3 nucleotides read TGTGCCAGCCGAAAGGGCAGGGCCGGATATAGCAATCAGCCCCAGCATTTT.

The chain recombines TRBV19 with TRBJ2-5; D is tentatively TRBD1 or TRBD2 (7 bases each). Trimming took off 4 bases at V and 5 bases at J, with 17 bases between the two ends. The CDR3 is 15 amino acids. CDR1 and CDR2 (germline): LNHDA, SQIVND (reference sequence). The CDR3 spells CASSTGGGGKETQYF. The DNA of the CDR3 is TGTGCCAGTAGTACGGGAGGAGGGGGCAAGGAGACCCAGTACTTC.